Below, 4 T cell receptor beta chains from the same sample are listed, as sequenced in a study of tumor-infiltrating lymphocytes in primary liver carcinoma. Starting from around 0.45 ug of total RNA, TCR beta cDNA was produced with a primer in the constant region. For TCR beta, libraries were produced by three nested multiplex PCR rounds using slightly modified ARM-PCR. PCR rounds one and two used TRBV1-TRBV30 forward primers with a C-beta reverse primer for approximately 10 cycles each. TCRdb processed the multiplex PCR reads anew with MiXCR; each CDR3 protein has one entry. The sample holds about 330,000 distinct CDR3 sequences, about two thirds seen once. The blood RNA (from unsorted whole blood) was obtained, and germline DNA was also extracted. Sequenced input: peripheral blood. Receptors were obtained from a man aged 35-49 years with primary liver carcinoma and hepatitis B virus infection.

This clonotype came up a few times. The V and J genes are TRBV24-1 and TRBJ2-1; D assignment may be TRBD1 or TRBD2 (6 bases each). The ends were cut back, 7 bases at V and 8 bases at J, with 20 bases in the middle. Looked up from germline, CDR1 is KGHDR and CDR2 is SFDVKD. This CDR3 has 15 residues. Here the CDR3 reads CATSSSVTGGYEQFF. DNA for the CDR3: TGTGCCACCAGCAGTTCCGTTACCGGGGGCTATGAGCAGTTCTTC.

This clonotype has only a few counts. The gene calls are TRBV28 and TRBJ2-2, with D possibly TRBD2 on 7 matching bases. This CDR3 is 15 amino acids long. Trimming took off 5 bases at V and 4 bases at J, with 14 bases between the two ends. Germline V gene sequence: CDR1 MDHEN, CDR2 SYDVKM. This CDR3 reads CASSAGDIGTGELFF. CDR3 in DNA: TGTGCCAGCAGTGCGGGGGACATAGGCACCGGGGAGCTGTTTTTT.

The V gene is TRBV24-1, the J gene TRBJ1-5; D is perhaps TRBD1 (5 bases). V was shortened by 4 bases and J by 6 bases, with 21 bases between the two germline ends. There are 17 residues in the CDR3. Per the germline V gene, CDR1 is KGHDR and CDR2 is SFDVKD. The CDR3 region has the DNA TGTGCCACCAGTGACCGAAGGGACGCGGAAAGTCTTCAGCCCCAGCATTTT. This gives the protein CATSDRRDAESLQPQHF.

There are many counts of this clonotype. The chain employs TRBV11-3 and TRBJ2-3; D gene unclear. Germline V gene sequence: CDR1 SGHNT, CDR2 YENEEA. The V gene lost 0 bases and the J gene lost 9 bases, with 10 bases spanning the gap. This CDR3 contains 13 residues. This CDR3 is CASSLDRSTTQYF. DNA of the CDR3: TGTGCCAGCAGCTTAGATCGTAGCACCACGCAGTATTTT.